This TCR beta chain was recovered during a study of CD8 T cells in Susac syndrome. The germline CDR1 and CDR2 sequences are SGHTA and FQGNSA. V trimming: 5 bases; J trimming: 6 bases; junction bases outside the gene matches: 13. The CDR3 sequence is 15 residues long. Random hexamers were used to reverse transcribe the RNA input (about 0.45 to 1 ug). Each CDR3 protein gets one entry after TCRdb re-called the immunoSEQ multiplex PCR reads with MiXCR. The table lists under 350,000 distinct CDR3 sequences, approximately 90% of them singletons. Sequenced input: CD4+ T cells from PBMCs. This receptor was obtained from a human donor with multiple sclerosis. The genes are TRBV7-2 and TRBJ2-7, with TRBD2 identical over 7 bases. The CDR3 spells CASSLQAGSRREQYF. In DNA form, the CDR3 reads TGTGCCAGCAGCCTCCAAGCGGGATCCCGTCGCGAGCAGTACTTC.